The following is a T cell receptor (beta chain) sequence with its context. With a much larger clone just one base away, this may be a read error. This CDR3 fails to terminate in the conserved phenylalanine or tryptophan, so it likely reflects a read error. Patients included in sequencing had previously demonstrated CD8+CD57+ cell expansion by flow cytometry. These data are taken from a study of CD8+CD57+ T cells in acquired aplastic anemia. Template material for TCR beta VDJ and CDR3 profiling consisted of genomic DNA. TCRdb independently ran MiXCR on the reads; one entry per CDR3 protein. The sample consists of approximately 150,000 distinct CDR3 sequences, 40% to 50% of them appearing once. CDR1 and CDR2 (germline): MNHNS, SASEGT. The CDR3 contains 12 residues.

Sequenced: sorted CD4+, CD8+, or CD8+CD57+ T cells (not recorded which) from PBMCs. The receptor's source is a human donor with aplastic anemia. The genes are TRBV6-1 and TRBJ1-2, with D unresolved. CDR3 sequence (DNA): TGTGCCAGCAGGGAAGCTCTCTATGGCTACACCCTC. It specifies CASREALYGYTL.